Sequencing of this T cell receptor (beta chain) was carried out in a study of cytomegalovirus exposure and HLA in healthy donors. Use of 60 Vbeta and 13 Jbeta primers characterized the PCR. The method was immunoSEQ multiplex PCR; TCRdb's version includes in-frame clones alone and lacks a portion of them. The profile shows about 130,000 clones, 60% to 80% of them singletons. CDR1 and CDR2 (germline): MDHEN, SYDVKM. CDR3 length: 14 residues. Trimming at V came to 6 bases and at J to 3 bases, leaving 1 base not matched to a gene. The TCR comes from a young man in good health and CMV-seronegative. The sample consisted of PBMCs. V is TRBV28 and J is TRBJ2-2; 10 bases are a match to TRBD2. Here the CDR3 DNA reads TGTGCCAGCAGAGCGGGGGGGTACACCGGGGAGCTGTTTTTT. The encoded protein is CASRAGGYTGELFF.